These 7 T cell receptor beta chains originate from one sample sequenced in a study of metastatic and nonmetastatic thyroid tumors. Using MiXCR, TCRdb re-called clones from the PCR reads. The profile shows some 20,000 clones, roughly 23% of them singletons. All patients were untreated before thyroid surgery. Material for sequencing was tumor tissue. These receptor sequences come from a female donor with papillary thyroid cancer or a benign thyroid nodule (not recorded which). Some clones in this sample may be carry-over from other donors' samples.

By share, this clone ranks as medium-sized. The V call is TRBV28, the J call TRBJ1-1; D gene unclear. The CDR3 is made up of 12 amino acids. Germline loops: CDR1 MDHEN, CDR2 SYDVKM. Trimming removed 3 bases from V and 1 base from J, with 3 bases in between. CDR3: CASSFWNTEAFF. The CDR3 region has the DNA TGTGCCAGCAGTTTTTGGAACACTGAAGCTTTCTTT.

The chain couples TRBV11-2 to TRBJ2-1; a weak D match, TRBD2 (5 bases). The CDR3 is 13 amino acids. V was shortened by 1 base and J by 8 bases, with 9 bases between the two germline ends. Per the germline V gene, CDR1 is SGHAT and CDR2 is FQNNGV. CDR3 sequence (DNA): TGTGCCAGCAGCTTAGGAGAGGGATATGAGCAGTTCTTC. This translates into CASSLGEGYEQFF.

This clone was counted only a few times. The chain joins TRBV28 to TRBJ1-2; D gene ambiguous. The CDR3 has 14 residues. The ends were cut back, 6 bases at V and 3 bases at J, with 14 bases in the middle. CDR1 MDHEN and CDR2 SYDVKM come from the germline V gene. CDR3 amino acids: CASSPPGRDYGYTF. CDR3 nucleotides: TGTGCCAGCAGCCCCCCGGGTCGAGACTATGGCTACACCTTC.

This clone was seen many times. The chain carries TRBV2 and TRBJ1-5; no clear D. The CDR3 is 18 residues long. Trimming shortened V by 3 bases and J by 1 base, and 19 bases separated the two germline ends. From germline, CDR1 is SNHLY and CDR2 FYNNEI. This CDR3 reads CASSDFDALGGSNQPQHF. CDR3 sequence (DNA): TGTGCCAGCAGTGATTTCGACGCCCTGGGAGGCAGCAATCAGCCCCAGCATTTT.

This clone is labeled as medium-sized. The chain carries TRBV5-1 and TRBJ1-4, with D perhaps TRBD1 (6 bases). Trimming removed 1 base at V and 0 bases at J, with 13 bases between. Germline-derived CDR1 and CDR2 are SGHRS and YFSETQ. The CDR3 sequence is 17 residues long. The CDR3 DNA is TGCGCCAGCAGCTTGACAGGGAACCCAGCAACTAATGAAAAACTGTTTTTT. The encoded protein is CASSLTGNPATNEKLFF.

Many counts were recorded for this clone. This sequence joins TRBV4-1 and TRBJ2-5; TRBD1 might be the D (6 bases). In germline, CDR1 is MGHRA, CDR2 YSYEKL. The germline V and J ends were trimmed by 7 bases and 2 bases, with 14 bases remaining between them. The CDR3 has 14 amino acids. Written as DNA, the CDR3 is TGCGCCAGCAATCGGACAGAGAATCAAGAGACCCAGTACTTC. It is translated as CASNRTENQETQYF.

The V and J genes are TRBV4-3 and TRBJ2-7, with a possible D match to TRBD2 (5 bases). Germline V gene data show CDR1 as LGHNA and CDR2 as YSLEER. The germline V and J ends were trimmed by 1 base and 5 bases, with 18 bases remaining between them. The length of the CDR3 is 16 residues. The DNA for the CDR3 is TGCGCCAGCAGCCAAGGTGCAGGAGCAAAGGAGGACGAGCAGTACTTC. This encodes CASSQGAGAKEDEQYF.